The 7 T cell receptor beta chains reported below all come from one sample, sequenced in a study of cytomegalovirus exposure and HLA in healthy donors. PCR used 60 Vbeta primers and 13 Jbeta primers. Repertoires were generated with immunoSEQ multiplex PCR, while TCRdb's copy carries only in-frame clones and drops some. The profile shows about 220,000 clones, approximately 88% of them singletons. The source material was PBMCs. The receptors here all came from a boy between 2 and 15 years old in good health and CMV-seronegative.

This clone has only one observation. This chain joins TRBV7-3 and TRBJ2-7; the D gene is possibly TRBD1 (7 bases). V lost 4 bases to trimming and J lost 2 bases, with 15 bases between them. There are 15 residues in the CDR3. Looked up from germline, CDR1 is SGHTA and CDR2 is FQGTGA. The DNA for the CDR3 is TGTGCCAGCAGCTCAGGGGGGTTTACCCCCTACGAGCAGTACTTC. Its protein is CASSSGGFTPYEQYF.

This chain uses TRBV14 with TRBJ2-5; possibly TRBD1 for D (5 bases). Germline-derived CDR1 and CDR2 are SGHDN and FVKESK. This CDR3 is 15 amino acids long. V was pared by 5 bases and J by 5 bases, with 18 bases between. CDR3 nucleotide sequence: TGTGCCAGCAGCGAGCGACAGTCGGTTTTTGAGACCCAGTACTTC. It is translated as CASSERQSVFETQYF. The full variable domain, completed using reference TRBV14 and TRBJ2-5, is EAGVTQFPSHSVIEKGQTVTLRCDPISGHDNLYWYRRVMGKEIKFLLHFVKESKQDESGMPNNRFLAERTGGTYSTLKVQPAELEDSGVYFCASSERQSVFETQYFGPGTRLLVL.

This clone has just a few counts. The chain recombines TRBV5-6 with TRBJ1-1; 7 bases are shared with TRBD1. The CDR3 length is 13 residues. With V trimmed by 4 bases and J by 8 bases, 8 bases remained unmatched. Looked up from germline, CDR1 is SGHDT and CDR2 is YYEEEE. The CDR3 here is CASSENRGEEAFF. For the CDR3, the DNA is TGTGCCAGCAGCGAAAACAGGGGTGAAGAAGCTTTCTTT.

This clone was recorded once. The V and J genes are TRBV9 and TRBJ2-1; 10 bases are a match to TRBD1. V was pared by 0 bases and J by 9 bases, with 9 bases of the junction left unmatched. Germline V CDR1 and CDR2: SGDLS, YYNGEE. This CDR3 is 16 amino acids long. CDR3 sequence: CASSVGDRGYLGEQFF. The DNA for the CDR3 is TGTGCCAGCAGCGTAGGGGACAGGGGTTACCTGGGTGAGCAGTTCTTC.

The chain combines TRBV19 with TRBJ2-4, with 13 nucleotides matching TRBD2. CDR1 is LNHDA and CDR2 is SQIVND in the germline V gene (reference sequence). This CDR3 comprises 18 residues. Trimming at V came to 5 bases and at J to 0 bases, leaving 7 bases not matched to a gene. The CDR3 loop is CASSPGTSGELAKNIQYF. The CDR3 DNA sequence: TGTGCCAGTAGTCCGGGGACTAGCGGGGAGCTAGCCAAAAACATTCAGTACTTC.

CDR3 sequence (DNA): TGTGCCAGCAGCTTAATGCGGCAGGAGCAGTTCTTC. Translation: CASSLMRQEQFF. The chain is built from TRBV7-2 and TRBJ2-1; no clear D gene. The CDR3 totals 12 residues. Trimming removed 2 bases from V and 10 bases from J, with 9 bases in between. Germline V lookup: CDR1 SGHTA, CDR2 FQGNSA.

The rearrangement uses TRBV19 and TRBJ2-7; D possibly corresponds to TRBD2 (6 bases). Germline assignment: CDR1 LNHDA and CDR2 SQIVND (reference sequence). This CDR3 has 13 residues. The V end lost 1 base, the J end lost 6 bases, and 10 bases lay between the germline ends. CDR3 DNA sequence: TGTGCCAGTAGTATAGGGGGGGTTCGCGAGCAGTACTTC. Translating gives CASSIGGVREQYF.